Listed below are T cell receptor beta chains from one sample, sequenced in a study of shared clonotypes between healthy human individuals. Only in-frame clones appear in the TCRdb table, and some are missing; sequencing was by immunoSEQ multiplex PCR. The profile covers fewer than 550,000 clones, with roughly 85% appearing a single time and roughly an eighth taken by the ten largest. Source material: PBMCs. Receptors originate from a woman aged 40 to 55 in good health. Some clones in this sample may be carry-over from other donors' samples. The CDR3 runs from the conserved cysteine through the conserved F or W. The order of the fields is CDR3 protein, V gene, clone size. Only some rows state a clone size, as once, few, many or a class for expanded clones.

CASSRDSAYEQYF TRBV5-1 many
CASSYSTNTGELFF TRBV6-6 .
CASSCTGHLYQETQYF TRBV28 .
CASSLVGTSYEQYF TRBV7-8 .
CAISEDGREGKYTQYF TRBV10-3 .
CASSVVGDLSTDTQYF TRBV9 .
CASSVLDSYNEQFF TRBV7-9 .
CASSLISGRGNNEQFF TRBV7-3 .
CASSALFNPTDTQYF TRBV11-2 .
CASRDLTSTGRGRFYEQYF TRBV28 once
CASSPGQGENIQYF TRBV5-1 .
CASSLERQETQYF TRBV7-7 .
CASSVGGGSSYEQYF TRBV28 .
CSARDNEQYF TRBV20-1 .
CASSPKTGQETQYF TRBV7-2 .
CASSLAAISASSYNEQFF TRBV11-2 .
CASSPAGLAVTDTQYF TRBV4-3 .
CASSSIMWETQYF TRBV5-1 .
CASSLNSQPQHF TRBV7-9 .
CASSPFTGTPSTDTQYF TRBV9 .
CASSLPGNPEAFF TRBV28 few
CASSSLGPTYEQYF TRBV7-2 .
CASSLERQETQYF TRBV11-2 .
CASSEQPGVRTDTQYF TRBV25-1 once
CASSQDSGDSYEQYF TRBV4-2 once
CASSDSGVTGELFF TRBV6-4 .
CASRSTTSGRAYEQYF TRBV4-1 .
CASSFGPGGELFF TRBV7-8 .
CASSYSRTLQTGAFF TRBV6-6 .